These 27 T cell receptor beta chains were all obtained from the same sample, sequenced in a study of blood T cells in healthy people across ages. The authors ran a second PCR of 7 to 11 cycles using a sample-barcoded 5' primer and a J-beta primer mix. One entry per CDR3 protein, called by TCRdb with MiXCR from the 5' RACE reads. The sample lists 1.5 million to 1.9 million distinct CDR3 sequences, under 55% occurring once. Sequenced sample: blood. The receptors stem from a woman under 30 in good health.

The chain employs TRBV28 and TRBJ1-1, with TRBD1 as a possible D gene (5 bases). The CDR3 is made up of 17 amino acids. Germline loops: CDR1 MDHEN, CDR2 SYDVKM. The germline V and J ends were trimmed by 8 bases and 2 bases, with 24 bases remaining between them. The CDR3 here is CASVPTRGRIFNTEAFF. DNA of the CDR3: TGTGCCAGCGTTCCCACCCGGGGACGGATCTTTAACACTGAAGCTTTCTTT.

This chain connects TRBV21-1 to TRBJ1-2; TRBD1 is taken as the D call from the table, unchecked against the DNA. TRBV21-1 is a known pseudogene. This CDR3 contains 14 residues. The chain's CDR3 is CAPNAREGTYGYTF. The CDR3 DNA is TGTGCCCCTAACGCCCGGGAAGGAACCTATGGCTACACCTTC.

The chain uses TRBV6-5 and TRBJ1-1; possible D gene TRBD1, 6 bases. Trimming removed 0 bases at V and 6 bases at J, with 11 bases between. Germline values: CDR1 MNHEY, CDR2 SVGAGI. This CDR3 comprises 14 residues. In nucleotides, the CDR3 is TGTGCCAGCAGTTACTCGCTCAGGGGCCCTGAAGCTTTCTTT. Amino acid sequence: CASSYSLRGPEAFF.

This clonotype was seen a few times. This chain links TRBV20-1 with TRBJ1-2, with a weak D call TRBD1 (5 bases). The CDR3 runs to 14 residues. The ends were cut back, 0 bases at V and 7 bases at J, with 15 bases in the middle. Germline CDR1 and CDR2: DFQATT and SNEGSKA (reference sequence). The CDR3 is CSARDQRQGRGYTF. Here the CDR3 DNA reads TGCAGTGCTAGAGATCAGCGGCAGGGCCGTGGCTACACCTTC.

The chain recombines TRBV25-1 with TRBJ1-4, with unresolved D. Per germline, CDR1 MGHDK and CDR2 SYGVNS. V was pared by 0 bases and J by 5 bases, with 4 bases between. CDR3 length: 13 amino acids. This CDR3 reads CASSEYYNEKLFF. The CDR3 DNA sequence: TGTGCCAGCAGTGAATACTACAATGAAAAACTGTTTTTT.

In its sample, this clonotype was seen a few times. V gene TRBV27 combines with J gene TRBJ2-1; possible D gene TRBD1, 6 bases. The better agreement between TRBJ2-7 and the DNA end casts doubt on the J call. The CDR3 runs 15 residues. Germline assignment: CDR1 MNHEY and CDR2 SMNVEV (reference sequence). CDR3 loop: CASSLLQGSYNEQYF. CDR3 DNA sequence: TGTGCCAGCAGTTTACTACAGGGCTCCTACAATGAGCAGTACTTC.

The CDR3 here is CASSAGGRQETQFF. DNA for the CDR3: TGTGCCAGCAGCGCGGGGGGGCGGCAAGAGACCCAGTTCTTC. V and J are TRBV9 and TRBJ2-1; 8 bases are a match to TRBD2. This CDR3 is built from 14 residues. Germline CDR1 SGDLS, CDR2 YYNGEE. With V trimmed by 3 bases and J by 13 bases, 12 bases remained unmatched.

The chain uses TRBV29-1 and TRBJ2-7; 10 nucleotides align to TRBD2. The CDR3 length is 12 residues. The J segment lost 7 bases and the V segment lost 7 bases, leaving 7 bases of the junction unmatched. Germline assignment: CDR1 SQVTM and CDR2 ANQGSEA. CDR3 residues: CSGRLAGYEQYF. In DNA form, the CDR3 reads TGCAGCGGCCGACTAGCGGGCTATGAGCAGTACTTC.

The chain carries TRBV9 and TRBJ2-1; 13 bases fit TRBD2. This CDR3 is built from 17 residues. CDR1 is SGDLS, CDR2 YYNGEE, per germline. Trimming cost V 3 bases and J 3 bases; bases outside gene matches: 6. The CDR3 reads CASSATWTSGGYNEQFF. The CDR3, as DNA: TGTGCCAGCAGCGCGACATGGACTAGCGGGGGCTACAATGAGCAGTTCTTC.

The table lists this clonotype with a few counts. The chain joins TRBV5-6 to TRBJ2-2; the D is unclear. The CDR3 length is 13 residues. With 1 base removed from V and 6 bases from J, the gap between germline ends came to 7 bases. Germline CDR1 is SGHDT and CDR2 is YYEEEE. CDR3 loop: CASSLLGSGELFF. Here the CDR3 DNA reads TGTGCCAGCAGCTTGCTGGGATCCGGGGAGCTGTTTTTT.

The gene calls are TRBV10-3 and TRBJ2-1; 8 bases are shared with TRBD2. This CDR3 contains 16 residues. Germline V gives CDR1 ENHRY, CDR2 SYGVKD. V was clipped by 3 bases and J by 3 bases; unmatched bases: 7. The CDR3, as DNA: TGTGCCATCAGTGATATAGCGGGATCCCTCTACAATGAGCAGTTCTTC. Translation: CAISDIAGSLYNEQFF.

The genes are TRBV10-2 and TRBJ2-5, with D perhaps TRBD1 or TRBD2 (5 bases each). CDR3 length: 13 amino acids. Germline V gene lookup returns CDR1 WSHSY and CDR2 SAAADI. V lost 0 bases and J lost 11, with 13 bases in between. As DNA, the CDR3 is TGCGCCAGCAGTGAGTCGAGGGGTGGATGGCAGTACTTC. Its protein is CASSESRGGWQYF.

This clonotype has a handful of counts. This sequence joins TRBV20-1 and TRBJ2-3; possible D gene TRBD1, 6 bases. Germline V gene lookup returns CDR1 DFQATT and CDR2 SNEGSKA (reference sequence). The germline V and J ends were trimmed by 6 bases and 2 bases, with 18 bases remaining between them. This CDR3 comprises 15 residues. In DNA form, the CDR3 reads TGCAGTGCGGAACAGGGTTCTACCTTCACAGATACGCAGTATTTT. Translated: CSAEQGSTFTDTQYF.

The DNA for the CDR3 is TGTGCCAGCAGCTTAACCGGGACAGTGATCTTCGAGCAGTACTTC. Encoded protein: CASSLTGTVIFEQYF. The rearrangement joins TRBV7-2 to TRBJ2-7; TRBD1 matches 7 bases. The V gene end was trimmed by 2 bases and the J gene end by 6 bases; junction bases not matched to a gene: 10. The CDR3 spans 15 residues. The germline gives CDR1 SGHTA, CDR2 FQGNSA.

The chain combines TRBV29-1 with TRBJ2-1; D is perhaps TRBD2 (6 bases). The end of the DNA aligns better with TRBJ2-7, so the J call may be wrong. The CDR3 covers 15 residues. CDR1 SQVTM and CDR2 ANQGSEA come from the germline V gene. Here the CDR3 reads CSVERGGSSYNEQYF. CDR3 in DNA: TGCAGCGTTGAACGAGGAGGGAGCTCCTACAATGAGCAGTACTTC.

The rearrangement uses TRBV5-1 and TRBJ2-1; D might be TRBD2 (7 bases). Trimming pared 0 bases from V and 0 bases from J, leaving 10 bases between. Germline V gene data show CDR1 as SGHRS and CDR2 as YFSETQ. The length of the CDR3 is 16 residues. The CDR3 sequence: CASSLEGDYSYNEQFF. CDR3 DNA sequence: TGCGCCAGCAGCTTGGAGGGGGACTACTCCTACAATGAGCAGTTCTTC.

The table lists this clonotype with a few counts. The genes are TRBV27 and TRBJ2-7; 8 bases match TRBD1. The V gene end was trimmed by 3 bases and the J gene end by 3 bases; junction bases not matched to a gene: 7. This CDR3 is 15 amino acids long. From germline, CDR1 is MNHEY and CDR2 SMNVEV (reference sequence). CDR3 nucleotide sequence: TGTGCCAGCAGTTTCTCCCCCACAGGGGGCTACGAGCAGTACTTC. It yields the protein CASSFSPTGGYEQYF.

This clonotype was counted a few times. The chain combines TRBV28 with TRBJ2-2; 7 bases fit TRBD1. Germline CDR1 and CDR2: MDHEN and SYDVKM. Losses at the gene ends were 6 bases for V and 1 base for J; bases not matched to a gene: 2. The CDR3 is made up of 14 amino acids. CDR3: CASRWDRNTGELFF. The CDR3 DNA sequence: TGTGCCAGCAGGTGGGACAGGAACACCGGGGAGCTGTTTTTT.

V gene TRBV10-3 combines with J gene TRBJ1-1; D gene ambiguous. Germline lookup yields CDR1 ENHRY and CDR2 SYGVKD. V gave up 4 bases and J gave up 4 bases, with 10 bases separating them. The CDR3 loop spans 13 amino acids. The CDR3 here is CAISANLSTEAFF. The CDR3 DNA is TGTGCCATCAGTGCGAACCTGAGCACTGAAGCTTTCTTT.

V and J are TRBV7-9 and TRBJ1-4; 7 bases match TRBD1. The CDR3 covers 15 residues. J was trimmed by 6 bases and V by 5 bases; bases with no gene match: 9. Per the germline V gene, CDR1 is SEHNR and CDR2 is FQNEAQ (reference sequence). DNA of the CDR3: TGTGCCAGCAGCAAACGAGGGGGCGAGGATGAAAAACTGTTTTTT. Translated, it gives CASSKRGGEDEKLFF.

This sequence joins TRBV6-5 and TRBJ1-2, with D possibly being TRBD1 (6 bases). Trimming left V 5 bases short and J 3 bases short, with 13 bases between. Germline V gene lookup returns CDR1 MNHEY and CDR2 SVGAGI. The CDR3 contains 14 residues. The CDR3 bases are TGTGCCAGCAGTAGGAGGGGGGACTACTATGGCTACACCTTC. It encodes CASSRRGDYYGYTF.

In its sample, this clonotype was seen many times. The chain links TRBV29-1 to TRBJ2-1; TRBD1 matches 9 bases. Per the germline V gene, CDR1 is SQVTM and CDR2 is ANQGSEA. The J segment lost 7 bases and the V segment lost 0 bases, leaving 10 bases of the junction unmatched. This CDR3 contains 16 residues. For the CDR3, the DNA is TGCAGCGTTGAAGATCGAGGGACAGGGAAAAAGAATGAGCAGTTCTTC. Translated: CSVEDRGTGKKNEQFF.

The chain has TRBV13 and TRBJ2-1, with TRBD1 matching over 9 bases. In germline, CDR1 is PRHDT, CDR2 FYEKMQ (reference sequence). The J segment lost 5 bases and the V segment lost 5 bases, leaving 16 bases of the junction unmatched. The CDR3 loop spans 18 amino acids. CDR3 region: CASSIRIGTGKVHNEQFF. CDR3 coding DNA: TGTGCCAGCAGCATAAGAATAGGGACAGGGAAAGTACACAATGAGCAGTTCTTC.

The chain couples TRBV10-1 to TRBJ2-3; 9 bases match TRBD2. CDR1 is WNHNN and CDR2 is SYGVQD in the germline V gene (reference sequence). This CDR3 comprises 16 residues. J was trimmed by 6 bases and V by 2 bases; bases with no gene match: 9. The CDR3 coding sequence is TGCGCCAGCAGTGAGGGAGCGGGGGGCCTCTCCGATACGCAGTATTTT. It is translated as CASSEGAGGLSDTQYF.

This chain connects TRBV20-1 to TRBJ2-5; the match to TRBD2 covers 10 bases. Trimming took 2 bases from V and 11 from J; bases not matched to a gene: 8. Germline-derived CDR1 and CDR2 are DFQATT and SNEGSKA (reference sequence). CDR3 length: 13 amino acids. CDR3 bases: TGCAGTGCTAGATCCCTAGCGGGAGATGAGCAGTACTTC. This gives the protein CSARSLAGDEQYF.

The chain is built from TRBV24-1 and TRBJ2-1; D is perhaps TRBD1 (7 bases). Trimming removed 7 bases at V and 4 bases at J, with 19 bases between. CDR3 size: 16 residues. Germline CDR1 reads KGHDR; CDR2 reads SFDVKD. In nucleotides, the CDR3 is TGTGCCACCAGCGGACCCGACAGGGACTTTTACAATGAGCAGTTCTTC. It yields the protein CATSGPDRDFYNEQFF.

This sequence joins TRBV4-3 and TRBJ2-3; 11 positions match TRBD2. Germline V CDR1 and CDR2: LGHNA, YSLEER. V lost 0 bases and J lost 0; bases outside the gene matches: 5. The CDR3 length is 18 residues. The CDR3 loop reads CASSQDTVAGGSTDTQYF. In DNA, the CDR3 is TGCGCCAGCAGCCAAGATACGGTAGCGGGAGGGAGCACAGATACGCAGTATTTT.